The 15 T cell receptor beta chains given below trace back to one sample, sequenced in a study of persistence of HIV-infected CD4 T cells. This was the immunoSEQ version 4 assay in survey mode. The repertoire was sequenced with immunoSEQ multiplex PCR; TCRdb's copy has only in-frame clones and lacks some. The sample carries tens of thousands of clones, roughly 75% recorded once. The stimulus was an HIV-1 Gag 15-mer peptide pool, about 1 ug/peptide/mL. CD40L-negative CD69-negative CD45RO-high memory CD4+ T cells were sorted as populations depleted of antigen-responding cells. These receptors' antigens are unknown. Specimen: CD4+ T cells sorted from PBMCs after roughly 18-hour stimulation, collected from a patient who received antiretroviral therapy. These receptors were obtained from an adult man with HIV who was CMV-seropositive.

The chain combines TRBV5-1 with TRBJ1-2, with unresolved D. Germline V gene lookup returns CDR1 SGHRS and CDR2 YFSETQ. The ends were cut back, 0 bases at V and 3 bases at J, with 9 bases in the middle. The CDR3 contains 14 residues. The CDR3 is CASSLGGSYYGYTF. CDR3 sequence (DNA): TGCGCCAGCAGCTTGGGTGGTTCCTACTATGGCTACACCTTC.

This chain joins TRBV6-5 and TRBJ2-2; no firm D call. The CDR3 spans 13 residues. CDR1 is MNHEY and CDR2 is SVGAGI in the germline V gene. V shed 2 bases and J shed 7 bases, with 8 bases lying between them. CDR3 residues: CASSYNWFGELFF. CDR3 nucleotides: TGTGCCAGCAGTTACAACTGGTTCGGGGAGCTGTTTTTT.

This chain connects TRBV2 to TRBJ1-2; no reliable D call. V lost 9 bases, J lost 1 base, and 9 bases lay in between. The CDR3 is 12 amino acids. Germline-derived CDR1 and CDR2 are SNHLY and FYNNEI. CDR3 in amino acids: CASEADNYGYTF. CDR3 nucleotide sequence: TGTGCCAGTGAGGCAGATAACTATGGCTACACCTTC.

The V and J genes are TRBV6-4 and TRBJ2-2; 7 nucleotides match TRBD1. The CDR3 runs 13 residues. Germline V gene lookup returns CDR1 MRHNA and CDR2 SNTAGT. The V segment lost 6 bases and the J segment 5 bases; nucleotides outside the gene matches: 3. The DNA of the CDR3 is TGTGCCAGCAGGCCGACAGGGACCGGGGAGCTGTTTTTT. Amino acid sequence: CASRPTGTGELFF.

The J gene is TRBJ1-2, the V gene TRBV7-9, with 9 bases lining up with TRBD1. CDR3 length: 14 residues. Germline values: CDR1 SEHNR, CDR2 FQNEAQ (reference sequence). V lost 5 bases, J lost 5 bases, and 6 bases stayed unmatched. CDR3 in amino acids: CASSGGQGVYGYTF. The DNA of the CDR3 is TGTGCCAGCAGCGGGGGACAGGGAGTTTATGGCTACACCTTC.

CDR3 sequence reads: CASSLEGAREQYF. In DNA, the CDR3 is TGCGCCAGCAGCTTGGAGGGGGCGCGGGAGCAGTACTTC. This chain connects TRBV5-1 to TRBJ2-7; TRBD1 matches at 7 bases. The germline V gene has CDR1 SGHRS and CDR2 YFSETQ. The CDR3 loop spans 13 amino acids. Losses at the gene ends were 0 bases for V and 7 bases for J; bases not matched to a gene: 4.

The CDR3 DNA sequence: TGTGCCAGCAGCGTAGGAGCAGGGGGCGGAGGCACTGAAGCTTTCTTT. Protein product: CASSVGAGGGGTEAFF. This chain uses TRBV9 with TRBJ1-1; 8 bases align to TRBD1. Trimming at V came to 0 bases and at J to 4 bases, leaving 8 bases not matched to a gene. The germline V gene encodes CDR1 SGDLS and CDR2 YYNGEE. The CDR3 runs to 16 residues. Filled out from reference TRBV9 and TRBJ1-1, the complete variable domain reads DSGVTQTPKHLITATGQRVTLRCSPRSGDLSVYWYQQSLDQGLQFLIQYYNGEERAKGNILERFSAQQFPDLHSELNLSSLELGDSALYFCASSVGAGGGGTEAFFGQGTRLTVV.

The chain joins TRBV27 to TRBJ1-6; 12 bases line up with TRBD1. V shed 5 bases and J 4 bases; nucleotides not matched to a gene: 9. Germline values: CDR1 MNHEY, CDR2 SMNVEV (reference sequence). The CDR3 loop spans 18 amino acids. The CDR3 nucleotides are TGTGCCAGCAGTCCCACCGGGACAGGGGGCACTTATAATTCACCCCTCCACTTT. Its translation: CASSPTGTGGTYNSPLHF.

The rearrangement links TRBV9 to TRBJ1-1; D gene uncertain. V was clipped by 0 bases and J by 6 bases, with 15 bases between them. The CDR3 contains 15 residues. Per germline, CDR1 SGDLS and CDR2 YYNGEE. The CDR3 DNA sequence: TGTGCCAGCAGCGTAGGGAGCGGCCTCGGGGCTGAAGCTTTCTTT. Amino acids: CASSVGSGLGAEAFF.

The V call is TRBV29-1, the J call TRBJ1-2; 10 bases map to TRBD1. The CDR3 totals 14 residues. The V gene end was trimmed by 5 bases and the J gene end by 5 bases; junction bases not matched to a gene: 8. The germline CDR1 and CDR2 sequences are SQVTM and ANQGSEA. This chain's CDR3 is CSVPDRGTGYGYTF. CDR3 nucleotides: TGCAGCGTTCCGGACAGGGGGACTGGGTATGGCTACACCTTC. The full variable domain, with the rest looked up from reference TRBV29-1 and TRBJ1-2, is SAVISQKPSRDICQRGTSLTIQCQVDSQVTMMFWYRQQPGQSLTLIATANQGSEATYESGFVIDKFPISRPNLTFSTLTVSNMSPEDSSIYLCSVPDRGTGYGYTFGSGTRLTVV.

This chain links TRBV20-1 with TRBJ2-3; D call uncertain. V was trimmed by 3 bases and J by 4 bases, leaving 17 bases between them. The CDR3 consists of 15 residues. CDR1 and CDR2 (germline): DFQATT, SNEGSKA (reference sequence). The CDR3 coding sequence is TGCAGTGCTAGTGAGGCGGTGAAGGTTGCAGATACGCAGTATTTT. As protein: CSASEAVKVADTQYF.

This clone was observed a few times. This rearrangement joins TRBV27 to TRBJ2-7; either TRBD1 or TRBD2 may supply D (5 bases each). The CDR3 runs to 14 residues. Germline CDR1 reads MNHEY; CDR2 reads SMNVEV (reference sequence). With 5 bases removed from V and 0 bases from J, the gap between germline ends came to 11 bases. The DNA of the CDR3 is TGTGCCAGCAGTCGGGACGCCGGCTCCTACGAGCAGTACTTC. This encodes CASSRDAGSYEQYF.

The CDR3 DNA reads TGCGCCAGCAGCTCTGGCGGGGGGGTTGGCTACAATGAGCAGTTCTTC. This codes for CASSSGGGVGYNEQFF. The chain employs TRBV5-1 and TRBJ2-1, with 9 bases that match TRBD2. The trim removed 3 bases at V and 3 bases at J, leaving 7 bases unmatched. From germline, CDR1 is SGHRS and CDR2 YFSETQ. CDR3 length equals 16 residues.

The chain couples TRBV14 to TRBJ2-3, with D perhaps TRBD1 (6 bases). There are 13 residues in the CDR3. CDR1 and CDR2 (germline): SGHDN, FVKESK. Trimming left V 2 bases short and J 8 bases short, with 11 bases between. CDR3 in amino acids: CASSQNEGGTQYF. The CDR3 region has the DNA TGTGCCAGCAGCCAAAACGAAGGGGGTACGCAGTATTTT.

CDR3: CASRPGQTTGELFF. The CDR3 DNA is TGTGCCAGTAGACCGGGACAGACCACCGGGGAGCTGTTTTTT. The chain links TRBV19 to TRBJ2-2; 7 bases line up with TRBD1. This CDR3 region has 14 residues. The trim removed 6 bases at V and 4 bases at J, leaving 5 bases unmatched. Germline-derived CDR1 and CDR2 are LNHDA and SQIVND (reference sequence).